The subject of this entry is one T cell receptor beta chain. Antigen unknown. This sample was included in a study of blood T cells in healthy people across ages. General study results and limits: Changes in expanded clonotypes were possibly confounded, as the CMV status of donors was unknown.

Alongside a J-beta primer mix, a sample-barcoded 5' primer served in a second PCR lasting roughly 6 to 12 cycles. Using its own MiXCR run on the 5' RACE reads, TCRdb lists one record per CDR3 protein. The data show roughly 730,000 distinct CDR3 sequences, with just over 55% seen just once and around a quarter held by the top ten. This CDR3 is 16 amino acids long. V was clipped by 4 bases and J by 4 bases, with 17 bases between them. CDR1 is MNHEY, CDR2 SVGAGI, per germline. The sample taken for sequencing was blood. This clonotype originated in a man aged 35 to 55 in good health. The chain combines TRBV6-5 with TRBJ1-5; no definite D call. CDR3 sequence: CASSSLRDSSNQPQHF. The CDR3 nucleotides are TGTGCCAGCAGTTCCTTACGGGATTCTTCGAATCAGCCCCAGCATTTT.